A few counts support the clone carrying this T cell receptor (beta chain). What it recognizes is unknown. The data are from a study of CD8 T cells in ankylosing spondylitis. Broader study findings: Significantly higher representation of disease-linked clones was reported for matched ankylosing spondylitis synovial fluid. A motif of roughly eight highly homologous TCR beta variants was seen as apparently characteristic of ankylosing spondylitis blood. Clones that were linked to disease were CD8+ and were relatively rare in peripheral blood.

Germline V gene data show CDR1 as SGHTA and CDR2 as FQGNSA. The CDR3 has 15 amino acids. The V segment lost 1 base and the J segment 7 bases; nucleotides outside the gene matches: 2. TCRdb re-derived calls from the 5' RACE reads in MiXCR, one entry per CDR3 protein. The table records 130,000 or so distinct CDR3 sequences, 15% to 20% of them present only once. The sequence came from a male donor with ankylosing spondylitis. This rearrangement joins TRBV7-2 to TRBJ1-6; 9 bases line up with TRBD1. Sequenced material: blood, either unsorted or a sorted T cell fraction (not recorded which). The CDR3 here is CASSLGDRANSPLHF. As DNA, the CDR3 is TGTGCCAGCAGCTTAGGGGACAGGGCAAATTCACCCCTCCACTTT.